These 4 T cell receptor beta chains were sequenced from one sample in a study of blood T cell repertoires in COVID-19. Clones were read by immunoSEQ multiplex PCR, and TCRdb kept only the in-frame ones, dropping some. The data contain 95,000 to 110,000 clones, under 95% of them singletons. Sequenced: peripheral blood. Receptor source: a woman in her twenties or thirties with acute or convalescent COVID-19.

The rearrangement joins TRBV12-3 or TRBV12-4 to TRBJ1-4; D remains unclear. The V and J ends lost 0 bases and 8 bases respectively, with 7 bases between them. The CDR3 extends over 13 amino acids. The CDR3 nucleotides read TGTGCCAGCAGTTTAGCTCCGGGAGAAAAACTGTTTTTT. This gives the protein CASSLAPGEKLFF.

This clone is a singleton in its sample. V and J are TRBV4-2 and TRBJ2-1, with TRBD2 matching over 11 bases. Per germline, CDR1 LGHNA and CDR2 YNFKEQ. CDR3 size: 16 residues. The V gene end was trimmed by 1 base and the J gene end by 4 bases; junction bases not matched to a gene: 3. CDR3 protein: CASSQVLAGGYNEQFF. The CDR3 bases are TGTGCCAGCAGCCAAGTTCTAGCGGGGGGATACAATGAGCAGTTCTTC.

The chain links TRBV28 to TRBJ1-6, with 10 bases fitting TRBD1. The CDR3 covers 15 residues. CDR1 is MDHEN, CDR2 SYDVKM, per germline. Germline trimming cut 5 bases from V and 9 bases from J; bases unmatched to any gene: 7. The CDR3 nucleotides read TGTGCCAGCAGTGACAGGGGGCGAGGTTTTTCACCCCTCCACTTT. Protein: CASSDRGRGFSPLHF.

The chain recombines TRBV9 with TRBJ2-7, with 9 bases lining up with TRBD1. J was trimmed by 0 bases and V by 3 bases; bases with no gene match: 4. Germline loops: CDR1 SGDLS, CDR2 YYNGEE. The CDR3 is 15 amino acids. The DNA for the CDR3 is TGTGCCAGCAGCGCCACAGGGGGCCCCTCCTACGAGCAGTACTTC. Protein: CASSATGGPSYEQYF.